This T cell receptor (beta chain) comes out of a study of cytomegalovirus exposure and HLA in healthy donors. Study-wide findings and caveats: A missense DCLRE1C variant was associated with V- and J-gene trimming of TCR beta chains in a later analysis, and an independent cohort replicated the association.

The CDR3 has 19 residues. Trimming left V 6 bases short and J 5 bases short, with 33 bases between. Germline values: CDR1 SGHNT, CDR2 YYREEE (reference sequence). Concerning this clone itself: The antigen is unknown.

The PCR had 60 Vbeta and 13 Jbeta primers. Only in-frame clones appear in the TCRdb table, and some are missing; sequencing was by immunoSEQ multiplex PCR. The table has about 200,000 clones, more than 60% seen once. The chain has TRBV5-4 and TRBJ2-7, with D tentatively TRBD1 (5 bases). Sequenced: PBMCs. This clonotype originated in a man in his forties or fifties in good health and CMV-seronegative. In DNA, the CDR3 is TGTGCCAGCACCATCCCCACCCTTCAGGCTTGGGGCAGGTCTCACGAGCAGTACTTC. Residues: CASTIPTLQAWGRSHEQYF.